These 6 T cell receptor beta chains were all obtained from the same sample, sequenced in a study of multiple sclerosis patients with progressive multifocal leukoencephalopathy. Stated time point: before natalizumab initiation. Only in-frame clones appear in the TCRdb table, and some are missing; sequencing was by immunoSEQ multiplex PCR. The sample yields roughly 30,000 clones, approximately 89% seen once. The sample was PBMCs. The receptors originated from a human donor with multiple sclerosis.

This clone has just one count. The rearrangement joins TRBV5-1 to TRBJ1-4, with D perhaps TRBD1 (5 bases). The V gene's germline CDR1 is SGHRS and CDR2 YFSETQ. The V and J ends lost 0 bases and 5 bases respectively, with 11 bases between them. The CDR3 runs to 15 residues. The CDR3 sequence: CASSLGDGGNEKLFF. The CDR3 nucleotides read TGCGCCAGCAGCTTGGGGGACGGGGGGAATGAAAAACTGTTTTTT.

The rearrangement links TRBV11-2 to TRBJ2-7; 12 nucleotides match TRBD2. Germline values: CDR1 SGHAT, CDR2 FQNNGV. The CDR3 runs to 16 residues. After removal of 1 base from V and 3 bases from J, the junction contained 4 bases not matched to a gene. The CDR3 here is CASSLGRLAGVYEQYF. The CDR3 region has the DNA TGTGCCAGCAGCTTAGGGCGACTAGCGGGAGTCTACGAGCAGTACTTC.

This clone has only one observation. The CDR3 protein is CASSPTRVGYEQYF. The DNA for the CDR3 is TGTGCCAGCAGCCCGACTAGGGTTGGCTACGAGCAGTACTTC. The V call is TRBV4-2, the J call TRBJ2-7, with D tentatively TRBD2 (6 bases). The V gene's germline CDR1 is LGHNA and CDR2 YNFKEQ. This CDR3 has 14 residues. V was clipped by 4 bases and J by 3 bases, with 13 bases between them.

This clone was seen only once. CDR3 sequence (DNA): TGTGCCAGCAGCCAGCAGACAGGGACGAATCAGCCCCAGCATTTT. Encoded protein: CASSQQTGTNQPQHF. The chain combines TRBV7-2 with TRBJ1-5; 7 bases match TRBD1. In germline, CDR1 is SGHTA, CDR2 FQGNSA. This CDR3 is 15 amino acids long. V lost 5 bases to trimming and J lost 4 bases; unmatched junction nucleotides: 8.

CDR3 nucleotides: TGTGCCAGCAGCTCGGGACGGTTAGACAATCAGCCCCAGCATTTT. The encoded protein is CASSSGRLDNQPQHF. V is TRBV9 and J is TRBJ1-5, with a tentative D call TRBD1 (5 bases). This CDR3 has 15 amino acids. The V end lost 4 bases, the J end lost 3 bases, and 14 bases lay between the germline ends. CDR1 SGDLS and CDR2 YYNGEE come from the germline V gene.

This rearrangement joins TRBV5-5 to TRBJ1-1; D uncertain. Looked up from germline, CDR1 is SGHKS and CDR2 is YYEKEE (reference sequence). Trimming took off 1 base at V and 1 base at J, with 5 bases between the two ends. The CDR3 contains 13 residues. CDR3 bases: TGTGCCAGCAGCTTGATGGAGAACACTGAAGCTTTCTTT. It codes for CASSLMENTEAFF.